The entry below describes one T cell receptor (beta chain). The sample belongs to a study of blood T cell repertoires in COVID-19. For the study at large: Both acute and convalescent COVID-19 samples were obtained from the United States, Italy and Spain. PBMCs, B-cell-depleted T cells, or T cells were the source of the cDNA or gDNA that made up the material.

Original processing methods: Reference gene primer amplification gave nucleated cell count estimates. Assay used: immunoSEQ multiplex PCR; TCRdb lists only in-frame clones, some missing. From that table come the V and J calls and clone size; the DNA was used to work out D and trimming. Among about 98,000 clones listed, around nine tenths were seen once. Sequenced material: peripheral blood. The clonotype originates from a man between 70 and 80 years old with acute or convalescent COVID-19.

The CDR3 loop reads CASNEGSRETEAFF. CDR3 sequence (DNA): TGCGCCAGCAATGAGGGGAGTCGGGAGACTGAAGCTTTCTTT. The chain recombines TRBV5-1 with TRBJ1-1, with a weak D call TRBD1 (5 bases). The CDR3 has 14 amino acids. The ends were cut back, 6 bases at V and 5 bases at J, with 17 bases in the middle. Per the germline V gene, CDR1 is SGHRS and CDR2 is YFSETQ.